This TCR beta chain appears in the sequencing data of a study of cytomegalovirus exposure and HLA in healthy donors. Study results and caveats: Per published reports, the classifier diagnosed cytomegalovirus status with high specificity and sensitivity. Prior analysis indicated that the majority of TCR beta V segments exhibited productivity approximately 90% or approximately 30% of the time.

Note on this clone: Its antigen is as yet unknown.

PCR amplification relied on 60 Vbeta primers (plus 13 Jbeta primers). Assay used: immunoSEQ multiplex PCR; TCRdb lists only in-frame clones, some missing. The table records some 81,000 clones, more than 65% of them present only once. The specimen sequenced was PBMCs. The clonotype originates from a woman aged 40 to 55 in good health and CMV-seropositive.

The CDR3 DNA sequence: TGCGCCAGCAGCCTCCCGGGGGGCAATGAGCAGTTCTTC. It translates to CASSLPGGNEQFF. This rearrangement joins TRBV4-1 to TRBJ2-1, with 7 bases fitting TRBD2. Germline trimming cut 4 bases from V and 6 bases from J; bases unmatched to any gene: 3. Germline CDR1 is MGHRA and CDR2 is YSYEKL. This CDR3 spans 13 amino acids.